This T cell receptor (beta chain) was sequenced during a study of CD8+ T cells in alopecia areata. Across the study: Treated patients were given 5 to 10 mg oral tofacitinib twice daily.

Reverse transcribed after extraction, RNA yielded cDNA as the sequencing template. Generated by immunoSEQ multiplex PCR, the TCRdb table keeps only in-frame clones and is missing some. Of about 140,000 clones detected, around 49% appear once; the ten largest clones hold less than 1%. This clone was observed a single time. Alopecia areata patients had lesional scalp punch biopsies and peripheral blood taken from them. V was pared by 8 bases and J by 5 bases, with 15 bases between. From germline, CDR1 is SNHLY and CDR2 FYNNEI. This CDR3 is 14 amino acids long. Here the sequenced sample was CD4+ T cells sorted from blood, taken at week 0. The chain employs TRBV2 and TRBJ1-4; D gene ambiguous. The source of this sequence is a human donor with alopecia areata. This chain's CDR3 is CASAANRENEKLFF. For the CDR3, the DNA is TGTGCCAGCGCCGCAAATCGTGAGAATGAAAAACTGTTTTTT.